The entry below describes one T cell receptor (beta chain). Selected pancreatic ductal adenocarcinoma patients had undergone surgery without neoadjuvant therapy. Libraries were prepared by immunoSEQ multiplex PCR; TCRdb keeps only in-frame clonotypes and omits some of them. The sample holds 31,000 or so clones, approximately 94% seen once. The sample belongs to a study of T cells in pancreatic ductal adenocarcinoma. This CDR3 region has 17 residues. The V and J ends lost 3 bases and 9 bases, in that order; junction bases with no gene match: 20. Germline V gene lookup returns CDR1 SGHNT and CDR2 YYREEE (reference sequence).

This TCR was recovered from a human donor with pancreatic ductal adenocarcinoma. The sequenced material came from PBMCs. V is TRBV5-4 and J is TRBJ2-5; 7 bases are shared with TRBD2. CDR3 sequence: CASSSPYGGSTKRPQYF. The CDR3 DNA sequence: TGTGCCAGCAGCTCCCCCTACGGGGGGAGTACTAAGAGACCCCAGTACTTC.